This is a list of T cell receptor beta chains from one sample in a study of shared clonotypes between healthy human individuals. Assay used: immunoSEQ multiplex PCR; TCRdb lists only in-frame clones, some missing. The top ten clones hold over 1.3% of a sample with under 1,100,000 clones, 70% to 80% of them seen once. Sequencing was done on a sample of memory CD4+ T cells sorted from blood. The receptors derive from a man aged 18 to 29 in good health. The CDR3 runs from the conserved cysteine through the conserved F or W.

cdr3_length	v_call	j_call	cdr3_aa
15	TRBV18	TRBJ2-3	CASSLNIGGTDTQYF
16	TRBV4-3	TRBJ2-7	CASSQDWTSGLYEQYF
15	TRBV19	TRBJ2-3	CASSARRREGDTQYF
13	TRBV5-4	TRBJ1-2	CASSLDRVDGYTF
14	TRBV19	TRBJ1-1	CASSVQKVYTEAFF
16	TRBV2	TRBJ2-1	CASSATGLAGGSEQFF
15	TRBV5-1	TRBJ1-6	CASSQRHAEGSPLHF
15	TRBV4-1	TRBJ2-7	CASSQARGLLYEQYF
16	TRBV7-2	TRBJ2-7	CASSGAYGLAGVEQYF
13	TRBV5-1	TRBJ2-3	CASSLVNTDTQYF
15	TRBV7-2	TRBJ2-7	CASSLSGQNSYEQYF
15	TRBV2	TRBJ1-5	CASRELTGVNQPQHF
13	TRBV19	TRBJ1-6	CASTDRENSPLHF
12	TRBV2	TRBJ2-7	CASSAGSYEQYF
13	TRBV11-3	TRBJ2-2	CASSSSYTGELFF
13	TRBV18	TRBJ1-3	CASSTSRDGSMGF
17	TRBV4-3	TRBJ1-4	CASSQDIGTGPNEKLFF
15	TRBV5-1	TRBJ1-5	CASSLTGNSNQPQHF
15	TRBV19	TRBJ2-4	CASSIDGGYKNIQYF
13	TRBV19	TRBJ1-4	CASKNRDNEKLFF
14	TRBV11-2	TRBJ2-2	CASSLGHNTGELFF
15	TRBV2	TRBJ2-7	CASSAYREGPYEQYF
12	TRBV5-1	TRBJ2-5	CASTGTSETQYF